These 18 T cell receptor beta chains were all obtained from the same sample, sequenced in a study of T cell responses to AZD1222 COVID-19 vaccine. Profiling relied on immunoSEQ multiplex PCR, and the TCRdb table lists in-frame clones only, not all of them. The repertoire holds 90,000 to 120,000 clones, with around 89% as singletons. The source was peripheral blood, collected on day 0 of AZD1222 vaccination. The receptors originated from an adult in good health.

The chain combines TRBV7-6 with TRBJ1-5, with D perhaps TRBD1 (6 bases). From germline, CDR1 is SGHVS and CDR2 FNYEAQ. V gave up 2 bases and J gave up 0 bases, with 14 bases separating them. The length of the CDR3 is 17 residues. The chain's CDR3 is CASSLSIRGHSNQPQHF. The CDR3 DNA is TGTGCCAGCAGCTTAAGTATCAGGGGCCATAGCAATCAGCCCCAGCATTTT.

This rearrangement joins TRBV21-1 to TRBJ1-2. TRBV21-1 is tagged as a pseudogene. This CDR3 is 14 amino acids long. The chain's CDR3 is CASSKGGGKHGYTF. CDR3 sequence (DNA): TGTGCCAGCAGCAAAGGTGGGGGGAAACATGGCTACACCTTC.

The sample holds a few counts of this clone. The chain couples TRBV11-3 to TRBJ2-3; perhaps D is TRBD1 or TRBD2 (5 bases each). This CDR3 region has 17 residues. The germline V gene encodes CDR1 SGHNT and CDR2 YENEEA. Trimming shortened V by 5 bases and J by 4 bases, and 22 bases separated the two germline ends. CDR3 coding DNA: TGTGCCAGCAGCGGCGCCTGGGACCCCTCTTCCGCAGATACGCAGTATTTT. Protein: CASSGAWDPSSADTQYF.

The gene calls are TRBV7-9 and TRBJ2-5; D is unclear. V lost 5 bases, J lost 5 bases, and 15 bases lay in between. CDR3 length: 14 amino acids. Germline loops: CDR1 SEHNR, CDR2 FQNEAQ (reference sequence). CDR3 bases: TGTGCCAGCAGCCGTGCTCAGAGGTTGGAGACCCAGTACTTC. Amino acid sequence: CASSRAQRLETQYF.

This chain links TRBV4-1 with TRBJ2-2, with no clear D. The CDR3 is 13 residues long. Germline V gives CDR1 MGHRA, CDR2 YSYEKL. Deletions cut 0 bases from V and 5 bases from J, with 4 bases between. CDR3 DNA: TGCGCCAGCAGCCAAGAAGCTACCGGGGAGCTGTTTTTT. Translated, it gives CASSQEATGELFF.

The rearrangement uses TRBV4-1 and TRBJ2-7; 8 positions agree with TRBD1. The germline V gene encodes CDR1 MGHRA and CDR2 YSYEKL. The CDR3 totals 13 residues. With V trimmed by 3 bases and J by 3 bases, 1 base remained unmatched. The CDR3 nucleotides read TGCGCCAGCAGCCAGACAGGGGTCTACGAGCAGTACTTC. Amino acids: CASSQTGVYEQYF.

The gene calls are TRBV19 and TRBJ2-1; D unresolved. Germline V gives CDR1 LNHDA, CDR2 SQIVND (reference sequence). Trimming cost V 3 bases and J 7 bases, with 10 bases left between them. The CDR3 consists of 13 residues. Written as DNA, the CDR3 is TGTGCCAGTAGTATTGGAGAGCAGAATGAGCAGTTCTTC. This gives the protein CASSIGEQNEQFF.

The chain couples TRBV18 to TRBJ1-4; D is ambiguous. Trimming pared 1 base from V and 3 bases from J, leaving 9 bases between. Germline CDR1 is KGHSH and CDR2 is LQKENI. This CDR3 is 15 amino acids long. This CDR3 is CASSPQGRSNEKLFF. In DNA, the CDR3 is TGTGCCAGCTCACCACAAGGCCGTTCTAATGAAAAACTGTTTTTT.

The J gene is TRBJ1-1, the V gene TRBV5-6; D is perhaps TRBD1 (5 bases). The V end was cut by 3 bases, the J end by 0 bases, with 9 bases between. The germline V gene encodes CDR1 SGHDT and CDR2 YYEEEE. The CDR3 runs 14 residues. The CDR3 is CASSSGPLNTEAFF. The CDR3 coding sequence is TGTGCCAGCAGCTCGGGACCGTTGAACACTGAAGCTTTCTTT.

This clone was seen just once. This chain joins TRBV4-1 and TRBJ1-5, with TRBD1 as a possible D gene (6 bases). V lost 1 base to trimming and J lost 6 bases, with 16 bases between them. The CDR3 runs to 16 residues. Germline loops: CDR1 MGHRA, CDR2 YSYEKL. This chain's CDR3 is CASSQVWQGLGQPQHF. CDR3 sequence (DNA): TGCGCCAGCAGCCAAGTTTGGCAGGGGCTGGGTCAGCCCCAGCATTTT.

The V and J genes are TRBV7-9 and TRBJ1-2; D not resolved. Germline CDR1 SEHNR, CDR2 FQNEAQ (reference sequence). V lost 4 bases, J lost 3 bases, and 18 bases lay in between. The CDR3 length is 16 residues. CDR3 DNA sequence: TGTGCCAGCAGCTCCTATGTCTCAAAAGGGTACTATGGCTACACCTTC. Its translation is CASSSYVSKGYYGYTF.

This clone was detected ten times or more. J is TRBJ2-2 and V is TRBV7-6; perhaps TRBD1 as D (5 bases). This CDR3 has 19 residues. Germline-derived CDR1 and CDR2 are SGHVS and FNYEAQ. V was shortened by 1 base and J by 6 bases, with 24 bases between the two germline ends. CDR3 region: CASSLVIGIDSRGSGELFF. In DNA, the CDR3 is TGTGCCAGCAGCTTAGTCATTGGGATTGACTCAAGGGGTTCCGGGGAGCTGTTTTTT. The complete variable domain, with remaining parts taken from reference TRBV7-6 and TRBJ2-2, reads GAGVSQSPRYKVTKRGQDVALRCDPISGHVSLYWYRQALGQGPEFLTYFNYEAQQDKSGLPNDRFSAERPEGSISTLTIQRTEQRDSAMYRCASSLVIGIDSRGSGELFFGEGSRLTVL.

The chain is built from TRBV9 and TRBJ2-3; D unresolved. The CDR3 is made up of 15 amino acids. The germline V gene has CDR1 SGDLS and CDR2 YYNGEE. With 0 bases removed from V and 0 bases from J, the gap between germline ends came to 8 bases. This chain's CDR3 is CASSVGVTSTDTQYF. Here the CDR3 DNA reads TGTGCCAGCAGCGTAGGAGTGACTAGCACAGATACGCAGTATTTT. The variable domain in full, with the rest retrieved from reference TRBV9 and TRBJ2-3, is DSGVTQTPKHLITATGQRVTLRCSPRSGDLSVYWYQQSLDQGLQFLIQYYNGEERAKGNILERFSAQQFPDLHSELNLSSLELGDSALYFCASSVGVTSTDTQYFGPGTRLTVL.

The chain is built from TRBV19 and TRBJ2-7; D gene ambiguous. The length of the CDR3 is 13 residues. The germline CDR1 and CDR2 sequences are LNHDA and SQIVND (reference sequence). V lost 5 bases and J lost 1, with 9 bases in between. CDR3 coding DNA: TGTGCCAGTAGTGATCAGGCTTCCTACGAGCAGTACTTC. Amino acids: CASSDQASYEQYF.

This chain joins TRBV5-6 and TRBJ1-2, with TRBD1 identical over 7 bases. Trimming at V came to 4 bases and at J to 3 bases, leaving 12 bases not matched to a gene. Germline loops: CDR1 SGHDT, CDR2 YYEEEE. The CDR3 extends over 16 amino acids. The CDR3 is CASSEKQGYADYGYTF. The CDR3 coding sequence is TGTGCCAGCAGCGAAAAACAGGGGTATGCCGACTATGGCTACACCTTC.

This chain uses TRBV19 with TRBJ1-5; D is ambiguous. Germline V lookup: CDR1 LNHDA, CDR2 SQIVND (reference sequence). The CDR3 is 12 amino acids. V was pared by 4 bases and J by 4 bases, with 5 bases between. The CDR3 loop reads CASSKGNQPQHF. As DNA, the CDR3 is TGTGCCAGTAGTAAAGGGAATCAGCCCCAGCATTTT.

This clone has a handful of counts. V is TRBV7-9 and J is TRBJ2-5; D is possibly TRBD2 (5 bases). Trimming left V 1 base short and J 4 bases short, with 19 bases between. Germline V gene lookup returns CDR1 SEHNR and CDR2 FQNEAQ (reference sequence). The CDR3 covers 17 residues. The CDR3 nucleotides read TGTGCCAGCAGCTTAGGCTCCGGCGGACTCTCCGGAGAGACCCAGTACTTC. This encodes CASSLGSGGLSGETQYF.

CDR3 sequence (DNA): TGTGCCAGCAGCCAACTGGGCGGGCTCTCCTACAATGAGCAGTTCTTC. Translating gives CASSQLGGLSYNEQFF. The chain links TRBV14 to TRBJ2-1; maybe TRBD2 (5 bases). The V gene lost 2 bases and the J gene lost 0 bases, with 11 bases spanning the gap. The CDR3 spans 16 residues. Germline V gene data show CDR1 as SGHDN and CDR2 as FVKESK.